Below, 19 T cell receptor beta chains from the same sample are listed, as sequenced in a study of blood T cell repertoires in COVID-19 (dated by TCRdb to 2018 to 2021). Receptors were amplified or captured by the immunoSEQ multiplex PCR assay. In its TCRdb copy, this immuneACCESS table keeps in-frame sequences only and misses some clones. Where compared with another copy, unresolved V genes explain less than half of these, and the others have no known cause. Here the sample has around 400,000 clones; about 89% occur a single time. The top ten constitute roughly 2.1% of the sample. The sequenced material came from peripheral blood. These TCRs come from an older woman with COVID-19, enrolled during active disease.

The CDR3 region has the DNA TGTGCCAGTAGTAGGGGCGGAGACCCCCAAGAGACCCAGTACTTC. It encodes CASSRGGDPQETQYF. V is TRBV19 and J is TRBJ2-5; TRBD1 might be the D (5 bases). Germline CDR1 LNHDA, CDR2 SQIVND (reference sequence). Trimming shortened V by 4 bases and J by 1 base, and 13 bases separated the two germline ends. The CDR3 loop spans 15 amino acids.

J is TRBJ1-2 and V is TRBV27; weak D call: TRBD1 (6 bases). CDR1 MNHEY and CDR2 SMNVEV come from the germline V gene (reference sequence). Trimming removed 7 bases from V and 2 bases from J, with 11 bases in between. The length of the CDR3 is 13 residues. Written as DNA, the CDR3 is TGTGCCAGCAAGACAGGTGGAAACTATGGCTACACCTTC. Residues: CASKTGGNYGYTF.

The chain has TRBV5-6 and TRBJ2-7; the D is unclear. Trimming pared 1 base from V and 3 bases from J, leaving 5 bases between. The CDR3 runs 12 residues. Germline assignment: CDR1 SGHDT and CDR2 YYEEEE. In nucleotides, the CDR3 is TGTGCCAGCAGCTTGTACTACTACGAGCAGTACTTC. Translated, it gives CASSLYYYEQYF. Using reference TRBV5-6 and TRBJ2-7 for the parts outside the CDR3, the full variable domain is DAGVTQSPTHLIKTRGQQVTLRCSPKSGHDTVSWYQQALGQGPQFIFQYYEEEERQRGNFPDRFSGHQFPNYSSELNVNALLLGDSALYLCASSLYYYEQYFGPGTRLTVT.

This clone showed up just once. The J gene is TRBJ2-1, the V gene TRBV7-9; 7 nucleotides align to TRBD2. With 5 bases clipped from V and 4 bases from J, the junction kept 5 bases outside the gene matches. Germline-derived CDR1 and CDR2 are SEHNR and FQNEAQ (reference sequence). This CDR3 comprises 14 residues. DNA for the CDR3: TGTGCCAGCAGCACCCGGGGGGATTACAATGAGCAGTTCTTC. Translating it yields CASSTRGDYNEQFF. Full variable domain (outside the CDR3, taken from reference TRBV7-9 and TRBJ2-1): DTGVSQNPRHKITKRGQNVTFRCDPISEHNRLYWYRQTLGQGPEFLTYFQNEAQLEKSRLLSDRFSAERPKGSFSTLEIQRTEQGDSAMYLCASSTRGDYNEQFFGPGTRLTVL.

This clone appeared once. The V and J genes are TRBV6-5 and TRBJ1-5; 7 bases agree with TRBD1. The length of the CDR3 is 15 residues. Trimming cost V 6 bases and J 0 bases; bases outside gene matches: 5. Looked up from germline, CDR1 is MNHEY and CDR2 is SVGAGI. DNA for the CDR3: TGTGCCAGCAGACGGACAGGTTATAGCAATCAGCCCCAGCATTTT. Protein product: CASRRTGYSNQPQHF.

The rearrangement links TRBV4-1 to TRBJ2-3, with TRBD1 as a possible D gene (6 bases). From germline, CDR1 is MGHRA and CDR2 YSYEKL. There are 16 residues in the CDR3. Trimming shortened V by 0 bases and J by 2 bases, and 12 bases separated the two germline ends. The chain's CDR3 is CASSQDSGAVTDTQYF. CDR3 in DNA: TGCGCCAGCAGCCAAGATTCAGGGGCAGTCACAGATACGCAGTATTTT.

The chain combines TRBV24-1 with TRBJ2-1; 8 positions agree with TRBD1. Germline V gene lookup returns CDR1 KGHDR and CDR2 SFDVKD. V lost 4 bases, J lost 8 bases, and 6 bases stayed unmatched. The CDR3 totals 14 residues. The CDR3 DNA sequence: TGTGCCACCAGTGACCCGGCAGGGGGCTATGAGCAGTTCTTC. Its translation is CATSDPAGGYEQFF.

The CDR3 spells CASSRDRPFSGNTIYF. CDR3 sequence (DNA): TGCGCCAGCAGCCGGGACAGACCGTTCTCTGGAAACACCATATATTTT. The chain couples TRBV5-1 to TRBJ1-3; 7 positions agree with TRBD1. Germline assignment: CDR1 SGHRS and CDR2 YFSETQ. Germline trimming cut 4 bases from V and 0 bases from J; bases unmatched to any gene: 7. The CDR3 consists of 16 residues. Complete variable domain (other parts from reference TRBV5-1 and TRBJ1-3): KAGVTQTPRYLIKTRGQQVTLSCSPISGHRSVSWYQQTPGQGLQFLFEYFSETQRNKGNFPGRFSGRQFSNSRSEMNVSTLELGDSALYLCASSRDRPFSGNTIYFGEGSWLTVV.

The chain has TRBV19 and TRBJ1-5, with TRBD1 identical over 8 bases. Germline lookup yields CDR1 LNHDA and CDR2 SQIVND (reference sequence). The CDR3 contains 14 residues. The junction had 8 bases not matched to a gene; V was cut back by 7 bases and J by 6 bases. The CDR3 region has the DNA TGTGCCAGTAACCTCCGGGACAGGTTTCAGCCCCAGCATTTT. Its translation: CASNLRDRFQPQHF.

This chain joins TRBV13 and TRBJ2-1; 10 nucleotides align to TRBD2. V shed 6 bases and J 4 bases; nucleotides not matched to a gene: 6. This CDR3 is built from 15 residues. Germline V lookup: CDR1 PRHDT, CDR2 FYEKMQ (reference sequence). For the CDR3, the DNA is TGTGCCAGCAGTATGCTAGCGGGGGATTACAATGAGCAGTTCTTC. Protein sequence: CASSMLAGDYNEQFF.

This clone occurred once. The chain is built from TRBV9 and TRBJ2-5; the D gene is possibly TRBD1 (5 bases). The germline V gene has CDR1 SGDLS and CDR2 YYNGEE. This CDR3 contains 15 residues. Trimming took off 0 bases at V and 5 bases at J, with 14 bases between the two ends. In nucleotides, the CDR3 is TGTGCCAGCAGCGTAGGGGGCAGACTTAGGGAGACCCAGTACTTC. Translation gives CASSVGGRLRETQYF.

The chain employs TRBV9 and TRBJ2-1, with D possibly matching TRBD1 (5 bases). Trimming removed 0 bases from V and 6 bases from J, with 13 bases in between. There are 15 residues in the CDR3. Germline V lookup: CDR1 SGDLS, CDR2 YYNGEE. The chain's CDR3 is CASSVAPQGVNEQFF. The CDR3 nucleotides are TGTGCCAGCAGCGTAGCACCGCAGGGTGTCAATGAGCAGTTCTTC.

The chain carries TRBV5-6 and TRBJ1-1; D not resolved. This CDR3 comprises 16 residues. V was shortened by 7 bases and J by 0 bases, with 19 bases between the two germline ends. The germline V gene encodes CDR1 SGHDT and CDR2 YYEEEE. The DNA for the CDR3 is TGTGCCAGCTTGCCCCTCAAGGCAGGTTTGAACACTGAAGCTTTCTTT. This gives the protein CASLPLKAGLNTEAFF.

This chain joins TRBV6-5 and TRBJ1-1, with D perhaps matching TRBD1 (5 bases). Germline CDR1 is MNHEY and CDR2 is SVGAGI. Trimming shortened V by 6 bases and J by 4 bases, and 12 bases separated the two germline ends. There are 13 residues in the CDR3. CDR3 sequence: CASSIGVGTEAFF. The CDR3 DNA is TGTGCCAGCAGCATAGGGGTTGGCACTGAAGCTTTCTTT.

The genes are TRBV9 and TRBJ2-7, with a possible D match to TRBD1 (6 bases). V lost 0 bases and J 2 bases, leaving 12 bases between the germline ends. Germline CDR1 and CDR2: SGDLS and YYNGEE. The CDR3 is 15 residues long. The CDR3 loop is CASSVGPGQTYEQYF. Written as DNA, the CDR3 is TGTGCCAGCAGCGTAGGCCCCGGACAGACCTACGAGCAGTACTTC.

CDR3 DNA sequence: TGCAGCGTTGAAGATAGAGAGGGGGGGACGGTTACAGATACGCAGTATTTT. Its protein product is CSVEDREGGTVTDTQYF. This chain joins TRBV29-1 and TRBJ2-3, with D perhaps TRBD2 (7 bases). The CDR3 is 17 amino acids. The germline V and J ends were trimmed by 0 bases and 3 bases, with 19 bases remaining between them. The germline V gene has CDR1 SQVTM and CDR2 ANQGSEA.

This chain links TRBV19 with TRBJ2-7; weak D call: TRBD1 (6 bases). Trimming took off 2 bases at V and 2 bases at J, with 13 bases between the two ends. Germline assignment: CDR1 LNHDA and CDR2 SQIVND (reference sequence). There are 15 residues in the CDR3. The CDR3 region has the DNA TGTGCCAGTAGTATAACAGGGTCCCCTACCTACGAGCAGTACTTC. The encoded protein is CASSITGSPTYEQYF.

This clone came up once. This chain uses TRBV5-1 with TRBJ2-1, with 8 nucleotides matching TRBD1. Germline V gene sequence: CDR1 SGHRS, CDR2 YFSETQ. V was clipped by 0 bases and J by 1 base; unmatched bases: 3. The length of the CDR3 is 16 residues. The CDR3 is CASSLGDRGSYNEQFF. The CDR3 bases are TGCGCCAGCAGCTTGGGTGACAGGGGTTCCTACAATGAGCAGTTCTTC.

The rearrangement joins TRBV6-5 to TRBJ1-6; no clear D gene. V dropped 2 bases and J dropped 0 bases, with 8 bases sitting between them. This CDR3 spans 16 amino acids. Per germline, CDR1 MNHEY and CDR2 SVGAGI. CDR3 region: CASSYRSSSYNSPLHF. The DNA of the CDR3 is TGTGCCAGCAGTTACAGGAGTAGCTCCTATAATTCACCCCTCCACTTT.